These 25 T cell receptor beta chains came from one sample sequenced in a study of response to subunit inactivated influenza vaccine. TCRdb used MiXCR to reprocess the RT-PCR reads, holding one entry per CDR3 protein. The sample shows roughly 790,000 distinct CDR3 sequences, less than 25% of them seen only once. The sample was PBMCs from blood, taken 5 to 6 days after vaccination. All receptors derive from a man aged 50 to 60 who received an inactivated influenza vaccine.

A few counts support this clonotype. This chain connects TRBV20-1 to TRBJ1-2; D gene ambiguous. The CDR3 runs to 13 residues. Germline V gene data show CDR1 as DFQATT and CDR2 as SNEGSKA (reference sequence). V was clipped by 1 base and J by 1 base, with 7 bases between them. The CDR3 loop reads CSARVTDNYGYTF. As DNA, the CDR3 is TGCAGTGCTAGAGTGACGGATAACTATGGCTACACCTTC.

This clonotype occurred many times. The chain links TRBV12-3 or TRBV12-4 to TRBJ2-5; 14 bases map to TRBD2. The length of the CDR3 is 15 residues. J lost 5 bases, V lost 4 bases, and 3 bases had no gene match. The CDR3 nucleotides read TGTGCCAGCAGTTCGGGACTAGCGGGGGCTGAGACCCAGTACTTC. Amino acid sequence: CASSSGLAGAETQYF.

The chain links TRBV20-1 to TRBJ1-4; D is possibly TRBD1 (6 bases). Deletions cut 3 bases from V and 15 bases from J, with 20 bases between. Germline CDR1 DFQATT, CDR2 SNEGSKA (reference sequence). The CDR3 contains 13 residues. This CDR3 reads CSASHRDPGGVFF. CDR3 coding DNA: TGCAGTGCTAGCCACAGGGACCCCGGAGGGGTGTTTTTT.

The V and J genes are TRBV6-2 or TRBV6-3 and TRBJ2-3, with D maybe TRBD1 (5 bases). Germline CDR1 reads MNHEY; CDR2 reads SVGEGT. The CDR3 covers 16 residues. V was shortened by 2 bases and J by 2 bases, with 14 bases between the two germline ends. CDR3 DNA: TGTGCCAGCAGTTACCCGCAGGGCGATTTCACAGATACGCAGTATTTT. Its translation is CASSYPQGDFTDTQYF.

This clonotype was seen more than once but under ten times. The chain has TRBV5-6 and TRBJ2-7, with D unclear. V was pared by 3 bases and J by 2 bases, with 15 bases between. Per the germline V gene, CDR1 is SGHDT and CDR2 is YYEEEE. The CDR3 totals 15 residues. The CDR3 DNA reads TGTGCCAGCAGCTCCCCAAAGCGAGCAACCTACGAGCAGTACTTC. As protein: CASSSPKRATYEQYF. Based on the CDR3 plus reference TRBV5-6 and TRBJ2-7, the full variable domain is DAGVTQSPTHLIKTRGQQVTLRCSPKSGHDTVSWYQQALGQGPQFIFQYYEEEERQRGNFPDRFSGHQFPNYSSELNVNALLLGDSALYLCASSSPKRATYEQYFGPGTRLTVT.

This clonotype was counted between two and nine times. The chain links TRBV12-3 or TRBV12-4 to TRBJ2-6; D might be TRBD2 (6 bases). The V and J ends lost 8 bases and 3 bases respectively, with 11 bases between them. The CDR3 has 14 residues. The CDR3 DNA follows: TGTGCCAGCCGCTGGGGGGTTGGGGCCAACGTCCTGACTTTC. The encoded protein is CASRWGVGANVLTF.

This clonotype was counted only a few times. The chain couples TRBV7-2 to TRBJ1-5; TRBD1 agrees at 7 bases. Germline CDR1 reads SGHTA; CDR2 reads FQGNSA. The CDR3 runs to 15 residues. V lost 3 bases, J lost 3 bases, and 5 bases stayed unmatched. CDR3 sequence (DNA): TGTGCCAGCAGCTTGGGGGACAGTTTCAATCAGCCCCAGCATTTT. Translating it yields CASSLGDSFNQPQHF. The whole variable domain, filled in from reference TRBV7-2 and TRBJ1-5, reads GAGVSQSPSNKVTEKGKDVELRCDPISGHTALYWYRQSLGQGLEFLIYFQGNSAPDKSGLPSDRFSAERTGGSVSTLTIQRTQQEDSAVYLCASSLGDSFNQPQHFGDGTRLSIL.

The chain has TRBV12-3 or TRBV12-4 and TRBJ1-6; no firm D call. V was shortened by 6 bases and J by 1 base, with 10 bases between the two germline ends. The CDR3 extends over 15 amino acids. The CDR3: CASSVTGSYNSPLHF. CDR3 nucleotides: TGTGCCAGCAGCGTCACTGGGTCCTATAATTCACCCCTCCACTTT.

The rearrangement uses TRBV5-1 and TRBJ2-3; D not resolved. V lost 5 bases and J 6 bases, leaving 13 bases between the germline ends. The germline V gene has CDR1 SGHRS and CDR2 YFSETQ. This CDR3 is built from 13 residues. CDR3 amino acids: CASRQSPKDTQYF. In DNA form, the CDR3 reads TGCGCCAGCAGGCAGTCCCCTAAGGATACGCAGTATTTT.

The chain uses TRBV29-1 and TRBJ1-1; tentative D call: TRBD1 (6 bases). The CDR3 length is 13 residues. Between the trimmed V and J ends, which lost 6 bases and 0 bases, there was a span of 11 bases. Germline values: CDR1 SQVTM, CDR2 ANQGSEA. CDR3 bases: TGCAGCGTACAGGGAAGGATGAACACTGAAGCTTTCTTT. Protein product: CSVQGRMNTEAFF.

This clonotype occurred a few times. The chain links TRBV7-9 to TRBJ2-5; D gene unclear. The germline V gene has CDR1 SEHNR and CDR2 FQNEAQ (reference sequence). Trimming cost V 3 bases and J 2 bases, with 10 bases left between them. This CDR3 has 14 residues. DNA for the CDR3: TGTGCCAGCAGCTTCCAGGCCAGTCAAGAGACCCAGTACTTC. The encoded protein is CASSFQASQETQYF.

This clonotype occurred a few times. The chain recombines TRBV4-1 with TRBJ2-1, with 9 positions matching TRBD1. Per germline, CDR1 MGHRA and CDR2 YSYEKL. J gave up 4 bases and V 4 bases, and 8 bases lay outside the gene matches. The CDR3 is made up of 16 amino acids. The CDR3 sequence: CASSLRGTGIYNEQFF. The DNA for the CDR3 is TGCGCCAGCAGCCTCCGTGGGACAGGGATTTACAATGAGCAGTTCTTC.

This clonotype was observed many times. This rearrangement joins TRBV4-1 to TRBJ1-1; tentative D call: TRBD1 (6 bases). Trimming shortened V by 0 bases and J by 5 bases, and 13 bases separated the two germline ends. The CDR3 is 15 amino acids. The V gene's germline CDR1 is MGHRA and CDR2 YSYEKL. CDR3: CASSQDRGRGTEAFF. CDR3 bases: TGCGCCAGCAGCCAAGACAGGGGACGAGGGACTGAAGCTTTCTTT.

This clonotype came up many times. This chain joins TRBV12-3 or TRBV12-4 and TRBJ2-7; D not resolved. Between the trimmed V and J ends, which lost 3 bases and 3 bases, there was a span of 9 bases. The CDR3 totals 13 residues. CDR3 sequence (DNA): TGTGCCAGCAGTTTTTCCCTGAGCTACGAGCAGTACTTC. As protein: CASSFSLSYEQYF.

This clonotype was seen only a few times. This chain uses TRBV4-1 with TRBJ2-5, with TRBD2 as a possible D gene (6 bases). CDR1 and CDR2 (germline): MGHRA, YSYEKL. The CDR3 is 14 amino acids. V lost 3 bases and J lost 2, with 10 bases in between. This CDR3 reads CASSQTGTQETQYF. The CDR3 bases are TGCGCCAGCAGCCAGACCGGGACTCAAGAGACCCAGTACTTC.

This clonotype was counted at least ten times. The chain links TRBV10-3 to TRBJ1-2, with 8 bases that match TRBD1. Looked up from germline, CDR1 is ENHRY and CDR2 is SYGVKD. Trimming took 2 bases from V and 4 from J; bases not matched to a gene: 0. The CDR3 is 13 amino acids. DNA of the CDR3: TGTGCCATCAGTGAGGGACAGGGCTATGGCTACACCTTC. It specifies CAISEGQGYGYTF.

This clonotype showed up just a few times. The V call is TRBV6-1, the J call TRBJ1-2, with 8 bases identical to TRBD1. The CDR3 is made up of 16 amino acids. Losses at the gene ends were 7 bases for V and 4 bases for J; bases not matched to a gene: 14. Per germline, CDR1 MNHNS and CDR2 SASEGT. The CDR3, as DNA: TGTGCCAGCAAAAGGGAATTGAGGGGACAGGTCTATGGCTACACCTTC. Translation gives CASKRELRGQVYGYTF.

This clonotype was seen only a few times. The chain employs TRBV7-3 and TRBJ2-5, with D tentatively TRBD1 (5 bases). The V and J ends lost 0 bases and 10 bases respectively, with 12 bases between them. The length of the CDR3 is 13 residues. CDR1 SGHTA and CDR2 FQGTGA come from the germline V gene. In DNA, the CDR3 is TGTGCCAGCAGCTTAACAGGGGATGGGAACCAGTACTTC. It codes for CASSLTGDGNQYF.

This clonotype was recorded only once. Mismatch with germline at one junction end may stem from a read error. V usage is TRBV10-3 and J usage is TRBJ2-1; 9 bases are shared with TRBD2. The CDR3 loop spans 18 amino acids. CDR1 and CDR2 from the germline V gene are ENHRY and SYGVKD. CDR3: CAISDLAGGPRVYNEQFF. The CDR3 DNA reads TGTGCCATCAGTGATCTTGCGGGAGGGCCCCGAGTATACAATGAGCAATTCTTC.

The rearrangement joins TRBV7-9 to TRBJ2-7, with D unresolved. V was pared by 6 bases and J by 0 bases, with 9 bases between. The germline V gene has CDR1 SEHNR and CDR2 FQNEAQ (reference sequence). The CDR3 has 13 residues. CDR3 in DNA: TGTGCCAGCAGGGCGGCCCTCTCCTACGAGCAGTACTTC. This sequence encodes CASRAALSYEQYF.

V and J are TRBV20-1 and TRBJ2-1, with 12 bases identical to TRBD2. Germline V gene sequence: CDR1 DFQATT, CDR2 SNEGSKA (reference sequence). Trimming at V came to 6 bases and at J to 0 bases, leaving 6 bases not matched to a gene. The CDR3 runs to 16 residues. The CDR3: CSARTSGAHSYNEQFF. The CDR3 DNA is TGCAGTGCACGGACTAGCGGGGCCCACTCCTACAATGAGCAGTTCTTC.

The genes are TRBV7-9 and TRBJ1-3; the D is unclear. Trimming left V 3 bases short and J 3 bases short, with 12 bases between. From germline, CDR1 is SEHNR and CDR2 FQNEAQ (reference sequence). The CDR3 contains 15 residues. The CDR3 sequence is CASSFSNTGGNTIYF. The CDR3 nucleotides are TGTGCCAGCAGCTTCTCGAATACCGGTGGAAACACCATATATTTT.

This clonotype was detected a few times. J is TRBJ2-1 and V is TRBV4-1, with D perhaps TRBD1 (6 bases). The CDR3 extends over 18 amino acids. CDR1 MGHRA and CDR2 YSYEKL come from the germline V gene. V gave up 1 base and J gave up 4 bases, with 20 bases separating them. The CDR3 DNA is TGCGCCAGCAGCCAAGCTTTCATCCGTACAGGGTTTTACAATGAGCAGTTCTTC. It codes for CASSQAFIRTGFYNEQFF.

This clonotype occurred a few times. The gene calls are TRBV20-1 and TRBJ2-5, with a tentative D call TRBD1 (6 bases). This CDR3 is built from 14 residues. Trimming shortened V by 6 bases and J by 5 bases, and 19 bases separated the two germline ends. The germline CDR1 and CDR2 sequences are DFQATT and SNEGSKA (reference sequence). CDR3 protein: CSARLSGAGETQYF. The CDR3 DNA sequence: TGCAGTGCCCGCCTTTCAGGGGCCGGGGAGACCCAGTACTTC.

This clonotype was counted only a few times. CDR3 DNA: TGTGCCAGCAGTGCCTCGGGACAGCTAGCCAAAAACATTCAGTACTTC. Translated: CASSASGQLAKNIQYF. The V and J genes are TRBV6-1 and TRBJ2-4; 7 bases match TRBD1. This CDR3 region has 16 residues. Trimming took 4 bases from V and 0 from J; bases not matched to a gene: 6. Germline V gene sequence: CDR1 MNHNS, CDR2 SASEGT.